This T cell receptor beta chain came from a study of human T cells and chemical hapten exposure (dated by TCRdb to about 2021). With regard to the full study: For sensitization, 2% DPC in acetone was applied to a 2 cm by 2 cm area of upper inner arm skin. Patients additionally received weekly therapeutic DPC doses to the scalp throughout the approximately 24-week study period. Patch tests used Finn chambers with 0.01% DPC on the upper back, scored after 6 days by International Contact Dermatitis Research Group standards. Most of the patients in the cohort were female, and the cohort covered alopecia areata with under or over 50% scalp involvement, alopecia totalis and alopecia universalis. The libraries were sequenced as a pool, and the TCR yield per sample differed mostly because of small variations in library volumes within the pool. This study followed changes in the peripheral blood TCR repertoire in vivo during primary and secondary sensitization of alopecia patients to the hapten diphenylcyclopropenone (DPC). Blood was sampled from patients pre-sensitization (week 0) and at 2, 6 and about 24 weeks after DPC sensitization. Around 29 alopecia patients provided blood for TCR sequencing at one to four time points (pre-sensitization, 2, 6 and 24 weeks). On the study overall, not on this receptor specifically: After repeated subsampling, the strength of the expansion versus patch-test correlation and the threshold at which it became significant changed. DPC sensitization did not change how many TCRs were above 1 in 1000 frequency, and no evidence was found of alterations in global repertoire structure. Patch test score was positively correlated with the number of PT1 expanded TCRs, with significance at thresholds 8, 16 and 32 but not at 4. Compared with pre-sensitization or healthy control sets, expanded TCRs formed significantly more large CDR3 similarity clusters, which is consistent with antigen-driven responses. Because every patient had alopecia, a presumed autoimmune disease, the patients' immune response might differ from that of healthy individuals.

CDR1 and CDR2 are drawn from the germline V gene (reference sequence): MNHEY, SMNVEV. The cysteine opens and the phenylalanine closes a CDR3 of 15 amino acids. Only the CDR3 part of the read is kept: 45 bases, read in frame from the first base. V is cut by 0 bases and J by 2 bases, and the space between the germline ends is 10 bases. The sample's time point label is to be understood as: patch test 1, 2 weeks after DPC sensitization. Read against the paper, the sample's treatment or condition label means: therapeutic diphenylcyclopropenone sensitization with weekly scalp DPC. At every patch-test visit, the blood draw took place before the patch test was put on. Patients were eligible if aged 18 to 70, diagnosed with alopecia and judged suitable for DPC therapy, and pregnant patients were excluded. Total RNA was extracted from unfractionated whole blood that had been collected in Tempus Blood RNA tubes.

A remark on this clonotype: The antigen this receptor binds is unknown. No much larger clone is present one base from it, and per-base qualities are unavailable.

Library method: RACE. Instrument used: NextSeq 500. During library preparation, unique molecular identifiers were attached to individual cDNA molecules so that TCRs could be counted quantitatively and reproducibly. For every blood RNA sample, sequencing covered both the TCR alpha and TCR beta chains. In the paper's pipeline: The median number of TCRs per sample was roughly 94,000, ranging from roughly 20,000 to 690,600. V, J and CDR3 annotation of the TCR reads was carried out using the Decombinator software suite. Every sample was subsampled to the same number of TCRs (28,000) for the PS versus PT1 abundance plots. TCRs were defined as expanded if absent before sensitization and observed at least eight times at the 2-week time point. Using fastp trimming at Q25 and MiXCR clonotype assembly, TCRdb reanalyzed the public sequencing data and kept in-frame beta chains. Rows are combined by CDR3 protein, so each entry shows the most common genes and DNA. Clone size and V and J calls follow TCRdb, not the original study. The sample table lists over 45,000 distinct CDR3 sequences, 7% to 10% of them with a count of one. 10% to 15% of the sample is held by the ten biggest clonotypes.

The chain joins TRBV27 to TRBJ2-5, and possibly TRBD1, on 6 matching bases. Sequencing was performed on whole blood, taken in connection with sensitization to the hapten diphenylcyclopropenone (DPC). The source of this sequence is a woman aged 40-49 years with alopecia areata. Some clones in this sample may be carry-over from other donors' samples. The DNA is TGTGCCAGCAGTTTATCGGGGGCGGCTCAAGAGACCCAGTACTTC. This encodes CASSLSGAAQETQYF.